This entry describes one T cell receptor beta chain. The clone's antigen remains unknown. One base away there is no much larger clone; base qualities are not given. The germline V gene gives CDR1 as SGHDN and CDR2 as FVKESK. The CDR3, from cysteine to phenylalanine, totals 15 residues. The read is trimmed to its CDR3 DNA, 45 bases read in frame from base 1. Compared with germline, V lacks 3 bases and J lacks 5 bases; bases without a gene match: 6. TCRbeta CDR3 regions were amplified from genomic DNA using the immunoSEQ Assay, a bias-controlled multiplex PCR. The paper's data handling went like this. The number of nucleated cells in each sample was estimated from the amplification of reference gene primers within the assay. Sequence reads were collapsed and filtered to measure the absolute abundance of every unique TCRbeta CDR3 rearrangement. For each sample, productive Simpson clonality was calculated as the square root of Simpson's diversity index across productive rearrangements. TCRdb's version of the immuneACCESS table is confined to in-frame rearrangements and falls short of the full clone set. An unresolved V gene accounts for under half of the shortfall where checked; the remainder is of unknown origin. The DNA gave D and trimming, while V, J and clone size come from that table. The sample table holds about 260,000 clones, of which over 70% were seen once. The ten largest clones add up to over 3% of the sample.

These data come from a study of blood T cell repertoires in COVID-19 (dated by TCRdb to the early 2020s). A note on the overall study: The collaborator samples originated in the United States, Italy and Spain and spanned the acute and convalescent phases of COVID-19. The prospective study material was composed of cDNA or gDNA derived from T cells, B-cell-depleted T cells, or PBMCs. Deeply sampled blood TCRbeta repertoires from subjects exposed to, actively infected with, or recovered from COVID-19 were included in the dataset. A freely available public database, intended as a resource for researchers studying the immune response to SARS-CoV-2, is where the repertoires were released. Samples were obtained from the ongoing ImmuneRACE study (first 160 participants) and from 1,200 or so subjects provided by 6 global collaborators. A de-identified subject ID, COVID-19 status, age in years and sex were almost always included in the sample metadata. Where available, HLA class I and class II types were taken from metadata supplied by the sample provider and were not determined by assay-based typing. Study-level results and caveats: How much clinical and demographic metadata was included differed by source and by participant, and the metadata was provided uncurated.

Participants in the prospective study were aged roughly 18 to 100 years, lived in about two dozen United States geographic areas, and enrolled through a virtual design. In the prospective study, cohorts were assigned on the basis of participant-reported clinical history obtained from a screening survey and a study questionnaire. Exposed participants had been in contact, within 2 weeks of entering the study, with a person who had a PCR-confirmed or clinician-diagnosed case of COVID-19. In the prospective study, whole blood, serum and a nasopharyngeal or oropharyngeal swab were collected from each participant by mobile phlebotomists. Additional blood draws and questionnaires over an approximately 2-month period could optionally be provided by prospective study participants. Blood samples from the prospective study were shipped frozen or at room temperature prior to DNA extraction.

The receptor was isolated from a woman between 35 and 50 years old who had been exposed to COVID-19. The sample comprised PBMCs or T cells enriched from blood (not recorded which). The V gene is TRBV14 and the J gene is TRBJ2-7; 11 bases in between match TRBD1. The CDR3 in this case is CASSQLGQGGDEQYF. The nucleotide sequence is TGTGCCAGCAGCCAGTTGGGACAGGGGGGCGACGAGCAGTACTTC. The entire variable domain, with the stretches around the CDR3 drawn from the reference TRBV14 and TRBJ2-7 proteins, is EAGVTQFPSHSVIEKGQTVTLRCDPISGHDNLYWYRRVMGKEIKFLLHFVKESKQDESGMPNNRFLAERTGGTYSTLKVQPAELEDSGVYFCASSQLGQGGDEQYFGPGTRLTVT.